The 27 T cell receptor beta chains in this list originate from one sample, sequenced in a study of blood T cell repertoires in COVID-19 (dated by TCRdb to 2018 to 2020). Library creation used the immunoSEQ multiplex PCR assay. TCRdb holds this immuneACCESS table with in-frame rearrangements only. Some clones are missing; in checked studies, unresolved V genes explain under half, and the rest has no known cause. For this sample there are about 250,000 clones; 70% to 90% appear just once. The ten biggest clones cover 3% of the sample. The specimen was peripheral blood. The receptors derive from a man aged 18 to 30 with active or convalescent COVID-19.

The J gene is TRBJ1-1, the V gene TRBV7-3; possible D gene TRBD1, 6 bases. The V gene lost 5 bases and the J gene lost 5 bases, with 18 bases spanning the gap. Germline loops: CDR1 SGHTA, CDR2 FQGTGA. This CDR3 has 15 amino acids. CDR3 in amino acids: CASSPSGGARTEAFF. The CDR3 nucleotides are TGTGCCAGCAGCCCCAGTGGGGGGGCAAGGACTGAAGCTTTCTTT.

The J gene is TRBJ1-2, the V gene TRBV30; D might be TRBD1 (6 bases). Trimming removed 2 bases at V and 5 bases at J, with 15 bases between. This CDR3 is built from 14 residues. The germline V gene encodes CDR1 GTSNPN and CDR2 SVGIG (reference sequence). Here the CDR3 DNA reads TGTGCCTGGAGTACAGGGAGATCTGGGTATGGCTACACCTTC. Amino acids: CAWSTGRSGYGYTF.

J is TRBJ1-4 and V is TRBV5-4, with 7 bases identical to TRBD1. The CDR3 runs to 14 residues. Unmatched junction bases numbered 3, after V lost 4 bases and J lost 3 bases. The germline CDR1 and CDR2 sequences are SGHNT and YYREEE (reference sequence). CDR3 protein: CASSVGQSNEKLFF. The CDR3 region has the DNA TGTGCCAGCAGCGTGGGACAGTCTAATGAAAAACTGTTTTTT.

The J gene is TRBJ1-2, the V gene TRBV5-1, with 7 bases matching TRBD1. CDR3 length: 13 amino acids. Germline CDR1 reads SGHRS; CDR2 reads YFSETQ. Trimming cost V 4 bases and J 7 bases; bases outside gene matches: 7. The CDR3 loop reads CASSPDRAAGYTF. CDR3 coding DNA: TGCGCCAGCAGCCCCGACAGGGCGGCTGGCTACACCTTC.

This chain uses TRBV10-1 with TRBJ2-2; D not resolved. CDR1 and CDR2 (germline): WNHNN, SYGVQD (reference sequence). The CDR3 contains 13 residues. V gave up 3 bases and J gave up 1 base, with 3 bases separating them. CDR3 amino acids: CASSDRNTGELFF. The CDR3 DNA reads as TGCGCCAGCAGTGACAGGAACACCGGGGAGCTGTTTTTT.

The V call is TRBV27, the J call TRBJ2-7; tentatively, D is TRBD1 (6 bases). CDR3 length: 17 amino acids. Trimming cost V 3 bases and J 2 bases, with 20 bases left between them. Germline-derived CDR1 and CDR2 are MNHEY and SMNVEV (reference sequence). The CDR3 bases are TGTGCCAGCAGTTTGATAGGGCAGGGGACGATAACCTACGAGCAGTACTTC. It codes for CASSLIGQGTITYEQYF.

The chain employs TRBV3-1 (or the pseudogene TRBV3-2) and TRBJ2-7; D perhaps matches TRBD2 (5 bases). The CDR3 is 14 amino acids. V shed 2 bases and J shed 2 bases, with 10 bases lying between them. Germline CDR1 reads LGHDT; CDR2 reads YNNKEL (reference sequence). The DNA for the CDR3 is TGTGCCAGCAGCCAATCGGGATCCCCCTACGAGCAGTACTTC. Residues: CASSQSGSPYEQYF.

This chain connects TRBV2 to TRBJ1-2; TRBD1 matches at 7 bases. V shed 7 bases, J shed 2 bases, and the junction held 7 bases outside the gene matches. The CDR3 is 14 residues long. Germline values: CDR1 SNHLY, CDR2 FYNNEI. For the CDR3, the DNA is TGTGCCAGCACTTTTGACAGGGACAACTATGGCTACACCTTC. It translates to CASTFDRDNYGYTF. Supplemented by reference TRBV2 and TRBJ1-2, the full variable domain reads EPEVTQTPSHQVTQMGQEVILRCVPISNHLYFYWYRQILGQKVEFLVSFYNNEISEKSEIFDDQFSVERPDGSNFTLKIRSTKLEDSAMYFCASTFDRDNYGYTFGSGTRLTVV.

The V and J genes are TRBV28 and TRBJ2-7; tentatively, D is TRBD1 (5 bases). The ends were cut back, 7 bases at V and 2 bases at J, with 12 bases in the middle. The germline CDR1 and CDR2 sequences are MDHEN and SYDVKM. The CDR3 loop spans 13 amino acids. The CDR3 is CASKSGLTYEQYF. DNA for the CDR3: TGTGCCAGCAAATCAGGGTTGACCTACGAGCAGTACTTC.

CDR3 DNA: TGTGCCACCAGCAGAGATCCGGCGGGAGTGACCAATGAGCAGTTCTTC. This encodes CATSRDPAGVTNEQFF. V is TRBV15 and J is TRBJ2-1; 7 nucleotides line up with TRBD2. This CDR3 region has 16 residues. The V segment lost 0 bases and the J segment 6 bases; nucleotides outside the gene matches: 8. CDR1 and CDR2 (germline): LNHNV, YYDKDF (reference sequence).

The J gene is TRBJ1-2, the V gene TRBV9, with a weak D call TRBD1 (5 bases). The germline V and J ends were trimmed by 0 bases and 3 bases, with 9 bases remaining between them. The CDR3 is 14 residues long. Looked up from germline, CDR1 is SGDLS and CDR2 is YYNGEE. CDR3 bases: TGTGCCAGCAGCGTAGCAGCCAGGGACTATGGCTACACCTTC. Protein product: CASSVAARDYGYTF. Full variable domain (outside the CDR3, taken from reference TRBV9 and TRBJ1-2): DSGVTQTPKHLITATGQRVTLRCSPRSGDLSVYWYQQSLDQGLQFLIQYYNGEERAKGNILERFSAQQFPDLHSELNLSSLELGDSALYFCASSVAARDYGYTFGSGTRLTVV.

The chain employs TRBV7-8 and TRBJ1-6; D is unresolved. The CDR3 is 14 residues long. Germline V lookup: CDR1 SGHVS, CDR2 FQNEAQ. V lost 5 bases and J lost 4, with 9 bases in between. CDR3: CASSQWTYNSPLHF. CDR3 in DNA: TGTGCCAGCAGCCAATGGACTTATAATTCACCCCTCCACTTT.

The rearrangement joins TRBV19 to TRBJ2-1; weak D call: TRBD1 (6 bases). Germline loops: CDR1 LNHDA, CDR2 SQIVND (reference sequence). With 5 bases removed from V and 4 bases from J, the gap between germline ends came to 12 bases. The CDR3 consists of 14 residues. The CDR3 sequence is CASSLGGAYNEQFF. In DNA form, the CDR3 reads TGTGCCAGTAGTCTTGGGGGCGCGTACAATGAGCAGTTCTTC. The full variable domain, its missing parts supplied by reference TRBV19 and TRBJ2-1, is DGGITQSPKYLFRKEGQNVTLSCEQNLNHDAMYWYRQDPGQGLRLIYYSQIVNDFQKGDIAEGYSVSREKKESFPLTVTSAQKNPTAFYLCASSLGGAYNEQFFGPGTRLTVL.

This chain uses TRBV6-1 with TRBJ2-1; 7 nucleotides match TRBD2. The CDR3 totals 14 residues. CDR1 is MNHNS, CDR2 SASEGT, per germline. V shed 3 bases and J 7 bases; nucleotides not matched to a gene: 6. CDR3 sequence: CASSDGGVLNEQFF. The CDR3 DNA reads as TGTGCCAGCAGTGATGGGGGGGTATTGAATGAGCAGTTCTTC.

V gene TRBV7-9 combines with J gene TRBJ1-2; D is undetermined. The germline V gene has CDR1 SEHNR and CDR2 FQNEAQ (reference sequence). This CDR3 comprises 14 residues. The V gene lost 5 bases and the J gene lost 4 bases, with 14 bases spanning the gap. In DNA, the CDR3 is TGTGCCAGCAGCACCAAGGACGGGATCTATGGCTACACCTTC. Translating it yields CASSTKDGIYGYTF.

This chain links TRBV9 with TRBJ2-2; D remains ambiguous. CDR3 length equals 14 residues. The V and J ends lost 4 bases and 0 bases respectively, with 7 bases between them. Germline lookup yields CDR1 SGDLS and CDR2 YYNGEE. CDR3 amino acids: CASSPLSNTGELFF. The DNA of the CDR3 is TGTGCCAGCAGCCCACTATCGAACACCGGGGAGCTGTTTTTT. Based on the CDR3 plus reference TRBV9 and TRBJ2-2, the full variable domain is DSGVTQTPKHLITATGQRVTLRCSPRSGDLSVYWYQQSLDQGLQFLIQYYNGEERAKGNILERFSAQQFPDLHSELNLSSLELGDSALYFCASSPLSNTGELFFGEGSRLTVL.

The chain carries TRBV19 and TRBJ2-3; 9 bases are shared with TRBD1. Germline assignment: CDR1 LNHDA and CDR2 SQIVND (reference sequence). The CDR3 extends over 14 amino acids. V shed 6 bases, J shed 4 bases, and the junction held 5 bases outside the gene matches. CDR3 sequence reads: CASSGTGIPDTQYF. The CDR3 coding sequence is TGTGCCAGTAGCGGGACAGGGATTCCAGATACGCAGTATTTT.

The chain employs TRBV6-5 and TRBJ2-7, with D perhaps matching TRBD1 (6 bases). The CDR3 contains 13 residues. Germline lookup yields CDR1 MNHEY and CDR2 SVGAGI. The V and J ends lost 11 bases and 3 bases respectively, with 17 bases between them. The CDR3 DNA is TGTGCCTGTGCTCGGACAGAGTACTACGAGCAGTACTTC. Translated: CACARTEYYEQYF.

The chain couples TRBV3-1 (or the pseudogene TRBV3-2) to TRBJ1-1; no reliable D call. The CDR3 has 13 amino acids. The germline V gene encodes CDR1 LGHDT and CDR2 YNNKEL (reference sequence). V was pared by 3 bases and J by 3 bases, with 8 bases between. The CDR3 sequence: CASSHERDTEAFF. Here the CDR3 DNA reads TGTGCCAGCAGCCATGAGAGGGACACTGAAGCTTTCTTT.

The V gene is TRBV6-5, the J gene TRBJ1-1; 8 bases fit TRBD1. The CDR3 totals 13 residues. The germline gives CDR1 MNHEY, CDR2 SVGAGI. The junction had 6 bases not matched to a gene; V was cut back by 8 bases and J by 4 bases. In nucleotides, the CDR3 is TGTGCCAGCTCAGGGGGCGTACGCACTGAAGCTTTCTTT. Translation: CASSGGVRTEAFF.

The DNA of the CDR3 is TGCGCCAGCAGCATTGAATCCTTCCCTAAGTATGAGCAGTTCTTC. Translated, it gives CASSIESFPKYEQFF. The chain has TRBV5-1 and TRBJ2-1; D is unresolved. The germline CDR1 and CDR2 sequences are SGHRS and YFSETQ. The CDR3 loop spans 15 amino acids. The V gene lost 4 bases and the J gene lost 8 bases, with 19 bases spanning the gap.

The chain is built from TRBV11-2 and TRBJ2-7, with unresolved D. V was pared by 2 bases and J by 2 bases, with 13 bases between. CDR1 is SGHAT and CDR2 is FQNNGV in the germline V gene. This CDR3 has 15 amino acids. CDR3 sequence (DNA): TGTGCCAGCAGCTTATTTCTGGGCATCGCCTACGAGCAGTACTTC. Translated, it gives CASSLFLGIAYEQYF.

This chain uses TRBV13 with TRBJ1-2; 10 bases map to TRBD1. The CDR3 is 15 residues long. From germline, CDR1 is PRHDT and CDR2 FYEKMQ (reference sequence). Trimming removed 4 bases from V and 4 bases from J; junction bases left unmatched: 6. Here the CDR3 reads CASSSDRGRAYGYTF. In DNA form, the CDR3 reads TGTGCCAGCAGCTCGGACAGGGGGAGAGCCTATGGCTACACCTTC. Full variable domain (rest looked up from reference TRBV13 and TRBJ1-2): AAGVIQSPRHLIKEKRETATLKCYPIPRHDTVYWYQQGPGQDPQFLISFYEKMQSDKGSIPDRFSAQQFSDYHSELNMSSLELGDSALYFCASSSDRGRAYGYTFGSGTRLTVV.

J is TRBJ1-5 and V is TRBV11-2; 7 positions agree with TRBD1. The length of the CDR3 is 17 residues. V dropped 5 bases and J dropped 0; count of bases not matched to a gene: 10. CDR1 is SGHAT, CDR2 FQNNGV, per germline. The CDR3 region has the DNA TGTGCCAGCAGCGCATTGGCAGGGGGGTCTAGCAATCAGCCCCAGCATTTT. It encodes CASSALAGGSSNQPQHF.

The V and J genes are TRBV5-8 and TRBJ1-1, with D unresolved. Germline V gives CDR1 SGHTS, CDR2 YDEGEE. This CDR3 comprises 13 residues. The ends were cut back, 0 bases at V and 11 bases at J, with 14 bases in the middle. The CDR3 spells CASSLVEVKLAFF. The DNA of the CDR3 is TGTGCCAGCAGCTTGGTGGAGGTGAAATTGGCTTTCTTT.

V is TRBV7-8 and J is TRBJ1-2, with 8 bases that match TRBD1. V dropped 5 bases and J dropped 8; count of bases not matched to a gene: 7. The CDR3 contains 13 residues. The germline V gene has CDR1 SGHVS and CDR2 FQNEAQ. CDR3 region: CASSPDRVGGYTF. In DNA form, the CDR3 reads TGTGCCAGCAGCCCGGACAGGGTGGGAGGCTACACCTTC.

This sequence joins TRBV15 and TRBJ1-5, with D unresolved. The V gene's germline CDR1 is LNHNV and CDR2 YYDKDF (reference sequence). The CDR3 length is 14 residues. The V end was cut by 3 bases, the J end by 0 bases, with 6 bases between. For the CDR3, the DNA is TGTGCCACCAGCAGTGGCAATAGCAATCAGCCCCAGCATTTT. Translating it yields CATSSGNSNQPQHF.